This T cell receptor beta chain comes out of a study of cytomegalovirus exposure and HLA in healthy donors. Study overall: One earlier analysis, a look at approximately 190 million T cells, found some 110 million unique TCR beta sequences. Early released data had about 85 million unique TCRs, all coming from HLA-typed donors. General study results and limits: Confirmation was obtained in vitro that a few CMV-associated chains are specific for CMV antigens. There were reportedly fewer N-insertions in an Asian-associated ancestry cluster than the roughly 670-donor mean, in a later analysis.

The V gene lost 3 bases and the J gene lost 0 bases, with 10 bases spanning the gap. The CDR3 covers 14 residues. The germline gives CDR1 SGHDT, CDR2 YYEEEE. The PCR was carried out with 60 Vbeta primers and 13 Jbeta primers. Libraries were prepared by immunoSEQ multiplex PCR; TCRdb keeps only in-frame clonotypes and omits some of them. The table has roughly 99,000 clones, over 70% seen once. As to this clone: The antigen is not known.

The receptor was derived from a man aged 30 to 45 in good health and CMV-seronegative. The sequencing sample was made of PBMCs. V gene TRBV5-6 combines with J gene TRBJ2-7, with D possibly being TRBD1 (6 bases). DNA of the CDR3: TGTGCCAGCAGCTCGGGGACACCCTCCTACGAGCAGTACTTC. Translating gives CASSSGTPSYEQYF.